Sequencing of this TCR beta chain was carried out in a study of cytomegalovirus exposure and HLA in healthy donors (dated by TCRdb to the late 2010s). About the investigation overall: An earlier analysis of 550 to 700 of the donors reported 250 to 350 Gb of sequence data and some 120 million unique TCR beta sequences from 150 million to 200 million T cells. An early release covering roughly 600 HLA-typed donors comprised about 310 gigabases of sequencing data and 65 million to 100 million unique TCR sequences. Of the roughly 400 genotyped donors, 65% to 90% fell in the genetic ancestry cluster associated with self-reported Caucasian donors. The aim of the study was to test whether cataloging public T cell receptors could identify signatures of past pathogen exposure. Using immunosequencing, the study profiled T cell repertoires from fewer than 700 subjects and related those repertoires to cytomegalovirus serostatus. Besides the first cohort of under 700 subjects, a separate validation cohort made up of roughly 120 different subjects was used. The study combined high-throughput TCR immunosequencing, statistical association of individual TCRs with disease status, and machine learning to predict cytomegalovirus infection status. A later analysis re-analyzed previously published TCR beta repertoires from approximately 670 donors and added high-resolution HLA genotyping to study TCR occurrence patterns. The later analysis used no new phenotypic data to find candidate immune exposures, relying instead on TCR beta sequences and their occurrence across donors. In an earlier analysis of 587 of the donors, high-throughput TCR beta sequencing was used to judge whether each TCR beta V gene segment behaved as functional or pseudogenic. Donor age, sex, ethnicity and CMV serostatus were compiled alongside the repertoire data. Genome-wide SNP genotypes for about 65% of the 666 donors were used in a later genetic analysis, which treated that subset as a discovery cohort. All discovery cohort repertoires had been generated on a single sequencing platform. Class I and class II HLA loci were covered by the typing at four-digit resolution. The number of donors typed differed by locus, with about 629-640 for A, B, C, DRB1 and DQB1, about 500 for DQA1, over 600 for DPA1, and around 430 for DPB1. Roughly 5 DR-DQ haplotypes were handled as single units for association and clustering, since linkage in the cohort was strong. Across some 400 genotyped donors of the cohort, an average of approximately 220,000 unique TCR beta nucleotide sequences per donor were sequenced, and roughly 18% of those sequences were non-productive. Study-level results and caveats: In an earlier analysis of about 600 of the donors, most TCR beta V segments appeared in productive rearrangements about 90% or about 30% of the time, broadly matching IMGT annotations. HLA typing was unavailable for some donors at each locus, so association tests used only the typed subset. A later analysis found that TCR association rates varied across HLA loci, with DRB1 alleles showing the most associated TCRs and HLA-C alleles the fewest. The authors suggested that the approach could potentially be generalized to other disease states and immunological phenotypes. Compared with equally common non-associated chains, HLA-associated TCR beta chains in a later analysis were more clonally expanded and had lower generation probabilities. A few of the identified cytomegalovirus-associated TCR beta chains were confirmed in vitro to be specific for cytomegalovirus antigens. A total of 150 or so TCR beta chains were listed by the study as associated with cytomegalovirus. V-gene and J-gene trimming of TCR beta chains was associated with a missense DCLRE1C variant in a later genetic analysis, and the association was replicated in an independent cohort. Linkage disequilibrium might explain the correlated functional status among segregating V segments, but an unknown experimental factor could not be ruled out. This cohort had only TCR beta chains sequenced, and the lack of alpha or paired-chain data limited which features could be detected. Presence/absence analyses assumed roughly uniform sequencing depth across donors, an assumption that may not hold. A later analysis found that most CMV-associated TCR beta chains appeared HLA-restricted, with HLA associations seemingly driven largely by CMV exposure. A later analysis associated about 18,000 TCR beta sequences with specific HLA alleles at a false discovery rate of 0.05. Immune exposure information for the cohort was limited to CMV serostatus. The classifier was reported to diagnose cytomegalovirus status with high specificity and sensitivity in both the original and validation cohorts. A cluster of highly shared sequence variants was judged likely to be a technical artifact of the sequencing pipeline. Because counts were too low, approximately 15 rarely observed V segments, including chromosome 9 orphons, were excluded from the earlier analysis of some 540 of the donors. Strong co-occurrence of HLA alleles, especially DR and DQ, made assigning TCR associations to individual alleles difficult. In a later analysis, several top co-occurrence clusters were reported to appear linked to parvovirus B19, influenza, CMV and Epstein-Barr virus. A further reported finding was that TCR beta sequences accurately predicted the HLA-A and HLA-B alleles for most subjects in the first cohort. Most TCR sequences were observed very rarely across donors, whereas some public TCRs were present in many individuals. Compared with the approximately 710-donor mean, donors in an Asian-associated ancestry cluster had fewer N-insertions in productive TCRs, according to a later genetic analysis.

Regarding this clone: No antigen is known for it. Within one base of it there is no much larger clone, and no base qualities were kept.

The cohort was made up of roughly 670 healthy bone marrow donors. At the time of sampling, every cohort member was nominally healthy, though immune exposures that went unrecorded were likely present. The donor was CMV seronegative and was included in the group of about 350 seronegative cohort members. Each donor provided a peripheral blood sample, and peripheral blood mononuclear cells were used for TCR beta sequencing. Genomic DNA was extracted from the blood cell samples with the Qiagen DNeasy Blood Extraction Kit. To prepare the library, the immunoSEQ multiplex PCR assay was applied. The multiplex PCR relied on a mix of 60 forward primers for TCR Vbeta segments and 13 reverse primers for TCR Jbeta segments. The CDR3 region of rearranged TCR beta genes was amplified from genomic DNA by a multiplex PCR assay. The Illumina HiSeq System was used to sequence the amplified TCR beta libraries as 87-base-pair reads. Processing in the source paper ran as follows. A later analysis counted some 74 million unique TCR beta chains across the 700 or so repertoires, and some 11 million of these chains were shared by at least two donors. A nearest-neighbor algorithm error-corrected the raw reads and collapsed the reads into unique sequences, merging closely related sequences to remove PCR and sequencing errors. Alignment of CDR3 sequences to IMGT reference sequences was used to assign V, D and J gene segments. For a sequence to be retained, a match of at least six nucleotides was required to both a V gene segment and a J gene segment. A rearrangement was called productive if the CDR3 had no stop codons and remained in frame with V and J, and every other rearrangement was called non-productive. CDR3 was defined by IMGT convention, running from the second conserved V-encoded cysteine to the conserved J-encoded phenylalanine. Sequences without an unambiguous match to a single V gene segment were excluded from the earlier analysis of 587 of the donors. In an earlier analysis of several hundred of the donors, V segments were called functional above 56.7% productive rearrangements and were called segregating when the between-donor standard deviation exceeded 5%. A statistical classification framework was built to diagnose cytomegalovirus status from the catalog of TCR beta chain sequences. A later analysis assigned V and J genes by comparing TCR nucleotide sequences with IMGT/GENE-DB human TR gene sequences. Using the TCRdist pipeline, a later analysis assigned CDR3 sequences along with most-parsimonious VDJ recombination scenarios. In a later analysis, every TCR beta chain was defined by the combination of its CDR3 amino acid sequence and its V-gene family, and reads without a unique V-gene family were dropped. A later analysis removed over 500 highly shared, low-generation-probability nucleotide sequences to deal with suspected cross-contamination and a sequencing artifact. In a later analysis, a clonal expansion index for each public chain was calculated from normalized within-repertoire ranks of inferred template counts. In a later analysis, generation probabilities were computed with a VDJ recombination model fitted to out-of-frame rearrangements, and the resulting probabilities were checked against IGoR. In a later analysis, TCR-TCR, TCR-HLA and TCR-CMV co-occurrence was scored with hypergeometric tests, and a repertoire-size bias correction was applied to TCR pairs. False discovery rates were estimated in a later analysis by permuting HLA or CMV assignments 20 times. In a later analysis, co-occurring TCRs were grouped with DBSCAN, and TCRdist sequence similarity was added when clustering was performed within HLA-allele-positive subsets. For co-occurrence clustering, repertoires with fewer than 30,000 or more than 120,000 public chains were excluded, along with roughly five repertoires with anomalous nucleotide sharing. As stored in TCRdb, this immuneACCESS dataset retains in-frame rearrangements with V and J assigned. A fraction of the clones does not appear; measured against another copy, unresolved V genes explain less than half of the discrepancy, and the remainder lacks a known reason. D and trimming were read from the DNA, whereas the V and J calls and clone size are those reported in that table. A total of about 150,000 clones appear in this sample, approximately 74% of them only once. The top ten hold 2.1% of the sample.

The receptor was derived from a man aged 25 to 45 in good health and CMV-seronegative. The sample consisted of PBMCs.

The sequenced DNA: TGCGCCAGCAGCCCTGGAGTAGCGGGGGGGCAAGATACGCAGTATTTT. This codes for CASSPGVAGGQDTQYF. The rearrangement joined TRBV5-1 to TRBJ2-3; TRBD2 lines up with 11 middle nucleotides. Trimming takes 4 bases off V and 5 bases off J; junction bases not matched to a gene: 9. CDR1 and CDR2, looked up from the germline V gene, are SGHRS and YFSETQ. The CDR3, cysteine through phenylalanine, is 16 amino acids long. Only the CDR3 DNA stays, 48 bases, in frame from base 1.